The 9 T cell receptor beta chains listed next were all sequenced from one sample in a study of shared clonotypes between healthy human individuals. Naive CD8 cells lacked CD45RO and underwent positive selection for CCR7, leaving out terminally differentiated effector memory CD45RA+ cells. This table comes from immunoSEQ multiplex PCR, and its TCRdb copy is limited to in-frame clones, with some not included. The table records about 590,000 clones, 95% to 96% of them present only once. The sample was naive CD8+ T cells sorted from blood. Every receptor here comes from a woman in her twenties or thirties in good health.

This chain links TRBV19 with TRBJ2-1, with TRBD2 matching over 7 bases. Germline V gene lookup returns CDR1 LNHDA and CDR2 SQIVND (reference sequence). This CDR3 spans 16 amino acids. V gave up 4 bases and J gave up 8 bases; unmatched junction bases: 14. CDR3 sequence (DNA): TGTGCCAGTAGTACCCCGGGGTGGCGGGAGTACCATGAGCAGTTCTTC. Its translation: CASSTPGWREYHEQFF. The variable domain in full, with the rest retrieved from reference TRBV19 and TRBJ2-1, is DGGITQSPKYLFRKEGQNVTLSCEQNLNHDAMYWYRQDPGQGLRLIYYSQIVNDFQKGDIAEGYSVSREKKESFPLTVTSAQKNPTAFYLCASSTPGWREYHEQFFGPGTRLTVL.

The chain couples TRBV11-3 to TRBJ2-1, with D perhaps TRBD2 (6 bases). CDR3 size: 12 residues. Germline-derived CDR1 and CDR2 are SGHNT and YENEEA. V lost 8 bases, J lost 7 bases, and 12 bases lay in between. DNA for the CDR3: TGTGCCAGCGCGTCGGGGGATAATGAGCAGTTCTTC. It specifies CASASGDNEQFF.

This clone came up once. J is TRBJ2-7 and V is TRBV27, with D perhaps matching TRBD1 (5 bases). The CDR3 has 15 amino acids. The germline gives CDR1 MNHEY, CDR2 SMNVEV (reference sequence). V was trimmed by 8 bases and J by 2 bases, leaving 19 bases between them. In DNA form, the CDR3 reads TGTGCCAGCTCAGGTCGACAGCGAAACCCCTACGAGCAGTACTTC. This translates into CASSGRQRNPYEQYF.

The rearrangement links TRBV19 to TRBJ1-5; a possible D gene is TRBD1 (6 bases). Trimming cost V 5 bases and J 8 bases, with 10 bases left between them. The CDR3 extends over 12 amino acids. The germline CDR1 and CDR2 sequences are LNHDA and SQIVND (reference sequence). CDR3 loop: CASSAHREPQHF. The CDR3 region has the DNA TGTGCCAGTAGTGCCCACAGGGAGCCCCAGCATTTT.

The V gene is TRBV27, the J gene TRBJ1-5; no definite D call. Trimming removed 8 bases at V and 9 bases at J, with 5 bases between. Looked up from germline, CDR1 is MNHEY and CDR2 is SMNVEV (reference sequence). This CDR3 spans 9 amino acids. This CDR3 is CASGLPQHF. The CDR3 coding sequence is TGTGCCAGCGGATTGCCCCAGCATTTT.

The chain links TRBV4-2 to TRBJ1-5; D is ambiguous. Germline values: CDR1 LGHNA, CDR2 YNFKEQ. This CDR3 has 14 residues. Trimming took off 4 bases at V and 0 bases at J, with 7 bases between the two ends. The CDR3 protein is CASSPRSSNQPQHF. The CDR3 DNA follows: TGTGCCAGCAGCCCTAGGAGTAGCAATCAGCCCCAGCATTTT.

V gene TRBV7-9 combines with J gene TRBJ2-7, with D perhaps TRBD2 (5 bases). This CDR3 contains 14 residues. The V end was cut by 0 bases, the J end by 2 bases, with 8 bases between. Germline values: CDR1 SEHNR, CDR2 FQNEAQ (reference sequence). CDR3: CASSLAEAPYEQYF. CDR3 coding DNA: TGTGCCAGCAGCTTAGCGGAGGCACCCTACGAGCAGTACTTC.

The chain is built from TRBV4-1 and TRBJ2-2; 9 nucleotides match TRBD1. Germline V gene sequence: CDR1 MGHRA, CDR2 YSYEKL. With 1 base clipped from V and 6 bases from J, the junction kept 12 bases outside the gene matches. The CDR3 contains 18 residues. The CDR3 sequence: CASSQVVFSRDRAGELFF. CDR3 bases: TGCGCCAGCAGCCAAGTGGTATTTAGCCGGGACAGGGCCGGGGAGCTGTTTTTT.

The CDR3 sequence: CASSYVEGPRTEAFF. In DNA, the CDR3 is TGTGCCAGCAGTTACGTTGAGGGGCCGCGGACTGAAGCTTTCTTT. V is TRBV6-5 and J is TRBJ1-1; TRBD1 might be the D (5 bases). The CDR3 is made up of 15 amino acids. The ends were cut back, 2 bases at V and 5 bases at J, with 15 bases in the middle. CDR1 and CDR2 from the germline V gene are MNHEY and SVGAGI.